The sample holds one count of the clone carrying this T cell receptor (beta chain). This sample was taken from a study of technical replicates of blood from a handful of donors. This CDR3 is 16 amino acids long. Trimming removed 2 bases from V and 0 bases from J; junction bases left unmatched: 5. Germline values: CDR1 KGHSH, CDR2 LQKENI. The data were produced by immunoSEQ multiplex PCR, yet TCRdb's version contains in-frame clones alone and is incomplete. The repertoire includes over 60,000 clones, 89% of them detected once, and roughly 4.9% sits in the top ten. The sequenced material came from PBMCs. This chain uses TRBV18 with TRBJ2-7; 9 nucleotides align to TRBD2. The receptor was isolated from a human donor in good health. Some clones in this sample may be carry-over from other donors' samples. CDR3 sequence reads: CASSPFTSGPSYEQYF. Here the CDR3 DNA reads TGTGCCAGCTCACCATTTACTAGCGGGCCCTCCTACGAGCAGTACTTC. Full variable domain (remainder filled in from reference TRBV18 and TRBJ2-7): NAGVMQNPRHLVRRRGQEARLRCSPMKGHSHVYWYRQLPEEGLKFMVYLQKENIIDESGMPKERFSAEFPKEGPSILRIQQVVRGDSAAYFCASSPFTSGPSYEQYFGPGTRLTVT.